Given below is one T cell receptor (beta chain) in context. This record comes from a study of blood T cell repertoires in COVID-19. Data came from immunoSEQ multiplex PCR; TCRdb stores just in-frame clones and leaves some out. The table shows about 210,000 clones, with around 80% occurring only once. After removal of 0 bases from V and 5 bases from J, the junction contained 11 bases not matched to a gene. The germline V gene has CDR1 LGHNA and CDR2 YNFKEQ. The length of the CDR3 is 19 residues. The chain has TRBV4-2 and TRBJ2-3; 13 positions agree with TRBD2. Sequenced material: peripheral blood. The clonotype comes from a human donor in a cohort sampled during active COVID-19. CDR3 bases: TGTGCCAGCAGCCAAGAGGGCTCCAGGACTAGCGGGGGCAAAGATACGCAGTATTTT. It encodes CASSQEGSRTSGGKDTQYF.